The rows below give T cell receptor beta chains drawn from one sample of a study of cytomegalovirus exposure and HLA in healthy donors. Measured with immunoSEQ multiplex PCR; TCRdb has only the in-frame clones, and not every one. The data show approximately 130,000 clones, about 87% seen once. The specimen sequenced was PBMCs. The receptors originated from a woman aged 18-30 years in good health and CMV-seronegative. Each CDR3 is given with its conserved first and last residue. Each record gives: J gene, V gene, clone size, D gene, CDR3 protein, CDR3 DNA. A D gene is named only where the DNA matches it firmly. Size is omitted from some rows. Given values are once, few, many or a class for expanded clones.

TRBJ1-2 | TRBV19 | NA | NA | CASSSRVTANYGYTF | TGTGCCAGTAGCTCGCGAGTGACAGCCAACTATGGCTACACCTTC
TRBJ2-1 | TRBV10-3 | once | NA | CAISVQGSSYNEQFF | TGTGCCATCAGTGTTCAGGGGAGCTCCTACAATGAGCAGTTCTTC
TRBJ2-1 | TRBV27 | NA | TRBD2 | CASSFTYGGSSYNEQFF | TGTGCCAGCAGTTTCACCTATGGCGGGAGCTCCTACAATGAGCAGTTCTTC
TRBJ1-4 | TRBV18 | NA | TRBD1 | CASSGQGDEKLFF | TGTGCCAGCTCCGGACAGGGGGATGAAAAACTGTTTTTT
TRBJ1-4 | TRBV6-1 | NA | NA | CASSESGRGVFF | TGTGCCAGCAGTGAGTCAGGGCGGGGAGTGTTTTTT
TRBJ1-5 | TRBV2 | NA | NA | CASQSLGQNNQPQHF | TGTGCCAGCCAAAGCCTAGGACAGAACAATCAGCCCCAGCATTTT
TRBJ1-4 | TRBV11-3 | NA | TRBD1 | CASSSGQGTNEKLFF | TGTGCCAGCAGCTCGGGACAGGGTACTAATGAAAAACTGTTTTTT
TRBJ2-7 | TRBV9 | NA | TRBD2 | CASSPRSGRASVEQYF | TGTGCCAGCAGCCCTCGTAGCGGGAGGGCTTCGGTCGAGCAGTACTTC
TRBJ1-3 | TRBV30 | NA | NA | CAWSQGVGNTIYF | TGTGCCTGGAGTCAAGGGGTTGGAAACACCATATATTTT
TRBJ2-7 | TRBV4-2 | once | TRBD2 | CASSQDRGGPYYEQYF | TGTGCCAGCAGCCAAGATCGGGGGGGACCCTACTACGAGCAGTACTTC
TRBJ1-5 | TRBV19 | once | NA | CASTRQGNQPQHF | TGTGCCAGTACACGTCAGGGAAATCAGCCCCAGCATTTT
TRBJ2-2 | TRBV2 | NA | NA | CASRAENTGELFF | TGTGCCAGCAGAGCCGAGAACACCGGGGAGCTGTTTTTT
TRBJ2-2 | TRBV19 | NA | NA | CASSISPNTGELFF | TGTGCCAGTAGTATCTCCCCGAACACCGGGGAGCTGTTTTTT
TRBJ1-2 | TRBV5-4 | NA | NA | CASSLSANYGYTF | TGTGCCAGCAGCCTCTCGGCTAACTATGGCTACACCTTC
TRBJ1-1 | TRBV5-1 | NA | NA | CASRTRTGDTEAFF | TGCGCCAGCCGGACTAGGACGGGGGACACTGAAGCTTTCTTT
TRBJ2-7 | TRBV27 | NA | TRBD1 | CASKLKTGLTYEQYF | TGTGCCAGCAAACTGAAGACAGGGTTAACCTACGAGCAGTACTTC
TRBJ1-5 | TRBV28 | NA | TRBD1 | CASGLPTGQGGQPQHF | TGTGCCAGCGGACTTCCGACAGGACAGGGCGGGCAGCCCCAGCATTTT
TRBJ1-2 | TRBV4-1 | NA | NA | CASSQDETTANWYGYTF | TGCGCCAGCAGCCAAGATGAGACGACAGCCAACTGGTATGGCTACACCTTC
TRBJ1-6 | TRBV30 | NA | NA | CAWSVTGLSNSPLHF | TGTGCCTGGAGTGTAACGGGACTCAGTAATTCACCCCTCCACTTT